This T cell receptor (beta chain) is drawn from a study of blood T cell repertoires in COVID-19. The CDR3 is 16 residues long. Per germline, CDR1 SGHTA and CDR2 FQGNSA. The J segment lost 5 bases and the V segment lost 0 bases, leaving 8 bases of the junction unmatched. In the original processing: How many nucleated cells were present was estimated from reference gene primer amplification. The method was immunoSEQ multiplex PCR; TCRdb's version includes in-frame clones alone and lacks a portion of them. V and J calls and clone size follow that table, whereas D and trimming were derived from the DNA. The sample contains about 180,000 clones, roughly 89% of which appear only once. Clinical history reported by participants formed the basis on which cohorts were assigned.

Specimen: PBMCs or T cells enriched from blood (not recorded which). V and J are TRBV7-2 and TRBJ2-5; 8 positions match TRBD2. This clonotype was obtained from a middle-aged woman with acute COVID-19. CDR3 coding DNA: TGTGCCAGCAGCTTAGCCGGGACTAGATTTTATGAGACCCAGTACTTC. It yields the protein CASSLAGTRFYETQYF. The entire variable domain, with the rest obtained from reference TRBV7-2 and TRBJ2-5, is as follows: GAGVSQSPSNKVTEKGKDVELRCDPISGHTALYWYRQSLGQGLEFLIYFQGNSAPDKSGLPSDRFSAERTGGSVSTLTIQRTQQEDSAVYLCASSLAGTRFYETQYFGPGTRLLVL.